The rows below give T cell receptor beta chains drawn from one sample of a study of blood T cell repertoires in COVID-19. Profiled with immunoSEQ multiplex PCR; TCRdb holds only in-frame clones, not every one. The table shows about 55,000 clones, with almost 85% occurring only once. Material for sequencing was peripheral blood. Receptor source: a human donor in a cohort sampled during active COVID-19. Each CDR3 is given with its conserved first and last residue. D genes are given only for firm matches. Size tells how often a clone was seen (once, few, many) or the class of an expanded clone, and some rows leave it out.

abundance	len	v_gene	j_gene	d_gene	CDR3aa	CDR3nt
NA	16	TRBV9	TRBJ2-3	NA	CASSVGHTASTDTQYF	TGTGCCAGCAGCGTAGGACATACGGCGAGCACAGATACGCAGTATTTT
NA	16	TRBV13	TRBJ2-2	TRBD1	CASSSGQGGSTGELFF	TGTGCCAGCAGCTCGGGACAGGGGGGAAGCACCGGGGAGCTGTTTTTT
NA	16	TRBV4-3	TRBJ2-3	TRBD2	CASSQASGRAADTQYF	TGCGCCAGCTCCCAGGCTAGCGGGAGGGCCGCAGATACGCAGTATTTT
NA	14	TRBV27	TRBJ2-7	TRBD2	CASSAGLAHYEQYF	TGTGCCAGCAGTGCAGGACTAGCCCACTACGAGCAGTACTTC
NA	16	TRBV18	TRBJ2-1	TRBD1	CASSFTGTGTFGEQFF	TGTGCCAGCTCATTCACCGGGACAGGGACTTTTGGTGAGCAGTTCTTC
few	17	TRBV9	TRBJ1-3	NA	CASSVDEYRLSGNTIYF	TGTGCCAGCAGCGTAGACGAATACAGGCTCTCTGGAAACACCATATATTTT
NA	14	TRBV5-1	TRBJ2-7	NA	CASSGGGSPYEQYF	TGCGCCAGCAGCGGAGGAGGCAGTCCCTACGAGCAGTACTTC
NA	15	TRBV25-1	TRBJ2-6	NA	CASSDVTSGANVLTF	TGTGCCAGCAGTGATGTGACATCGGGGGCCAACGTCCTGACTTTC
NA	14	TRBV19	TRBJ1-1	TRBD1	CASSIDRGYTEAFF	TGTGCCAGTAGTATCGACAGGGGATACACTGAAGCTTTCTTT
NA	16	TRBV29-1	TRBJ2-2	TRBD2	CSVGTSGDASTGELFF	TGCAGCGTTGGAACTAGCGGGGACGCGAGCACCGGGGAGCTGTTTTTT
once	13	TRBV19	TRBJ2-4	NA	CASSLGTAGTSDF	TGTGCCAGTAGTTTAGGAACCGCCGGGACTTCGGACTTC
few	16	TRBV5-1	TRBJ1-1	TRBD1	CASSLRYRGSGTEAFF	TGCGCCAGCAGCTTGCGGTACAGGGGTAGCGGCACTGAAGCTTTCTTT
NA	14	TRBV20-1	TRBJ2-7	NA	CSASEDGETYEQYF	TGCAGTGCTAGTGAGGATGGGGAGACCTACGAGCAGTACTTC
NA	16	TRBV19	TRBJ2-3	TRBD2	CASSELAGGPTDTQYF	TGTGCCAGTAGTGAACTAGCGGGAGGGCCCACAGATACGCAGTATTTT
NA	14	TRBV6-5	TRBJ2-2	TRBD2	CASLAGLNTGELFF	TGTGCCAGCCTAGCGGGATTGAACACCGGGGAGCTGTTTTTT
NA	14	TRBV7-8	TRBJ2-5	TRBD2	CASSYGTRKETQYF	TGTGCCAGCAGCTATGGGACTAGAAAAGAGACCCAGTACTTC
NA	15	TRBV9	TRBJ1-3	NA	CASSVLGDSGNTIYF	TGTGCCAGCAGCGTTCTCGGGGACTCTGGAAACACCATATATTTT
once	17	TRBV5-4	TRBJ2-5	TRBD2	CASSLGLAGGLGETQYF	TGTGCCAGCAGCCTGGGACTAGCGGGAGGTCTGGGAGAGACCCAGTACTTC
NA	14	TRBV5-1	TRBJ1-5	TRBD1	CASSPGGAGQPQHF	TGCGCCAGCAGCCCAGGGGGCGCGGGGCAGCCCCAGCATTTT
NA	17	TRBV5-3	TRBJ2-5	NA	CARSSPGRLGGLETQYF	TGTGCCAGAAGCTCCCCTGGGAGGTTAGGGGGCCTCGAGACCCAGTACTTC
NA	14	TRBV11-2	TRBJ2-5	NA	CASTTRGLQETQYF	TGTGCCAGCACTACAAGGGGCCTTCAAGAGACCCAGTACTTC
NA	16	TRBV27	TRBJ2-3	TRBD2	CASSDSGIRDRDTQYF	TGTGCCAGCAGCGATAGCGGGATACGAGATAGAGATACGCAGTATTTT
NA	13	TRBV28	TRBJ2-3	TRBD2	CASIETGGDTQYF	TGTGCCAGCATCGAGACGGGAGGAGATACGCAGTATTTT
NA	17	TRBV18	TRBJ2-3	NA	CASSPQTGTGGTDTQYF	TGTGCCAGCTCACCTCAGACAGGGACGGGGGGCACAGATACGCAGTATTTT
NA	15	TRBV12-5	TRBJ2-7	TRBD1	CASGLETGGGYEQYF	TGTGCTAGTGGTTTGGAGACAGGGGGAGGTTACGAGCAGTACTTC
NA	15	TRBV4-2	TRBJ1-3	TRBD1	CASSRLGQGGNTIYF	TGTGCCAGCAGCCGGTTGGGACAGGGTGGAAACACCATATATTTT
few	17	TRBV7-9	TRBJ2-2	TRBD2	CASRVGLAPTNTGELFF	TGTGCCAGCAGGGTGGGACTAGCGCCAACGAACACCGGGGAGCTGTTTTTT
NA	15	TRBV9	TRBJ1-4	NA	CASSRRQMGGEKLFF	TGTGCCAGCAGCCGCCGACAGATGGGGGGTGAAAAACTGTTTTTT
NA	13	TRBV30	TRBJ1-5	NA	CAWTTDRNQPQHF	TGTGCCTGGACCACAGACCGCAATCAGCCCCAGCATTTT
NA	20	TRBV28	TRBJ2-4	TRBD2	CASSPLGTSGIVLAKNIQYF	TGTGCCAGCAGTCCGTTGGGGACTAGCGGAATAGTTCTAGCCAAAAACATTCAGTACTTC
NA	15	TRBV12-5	TRBJ2-3	TRBD2	CASGLGAGDTDTQYF	TGTGCTAGTGGTTTGGGAGCGGGAGATACAGATACGCAGTATTTT
NA	14	TRBV6-5	TRBJ1-1	NA	CASTGGGESTEAFF	TGTGCCAGCACCGGAGGGGGGGAGAGCACTGAAGCTTTCTTT
few	13	TRBV7-9	TRBJ1-5	NA	CASSFSGNQPQHF	TGTGCCAGCAGCTTCAGTGGCAATCAGCCCCAGCATTTT
NA	14	TRBV28	TRBJ2-3	TRBD2	CASYLAGEIDTQYF	TGTGCCAGCTACTTAGCGGGAGAAATAGATACGCAGTATTTT
NA	14	TRBV7-2	TRBJ2-7	TRBD2	CASSLASGNYEQYF	TGTGCCAGCAGCTTAGCCAGCGGGAACTACGAGCAGTACTTC